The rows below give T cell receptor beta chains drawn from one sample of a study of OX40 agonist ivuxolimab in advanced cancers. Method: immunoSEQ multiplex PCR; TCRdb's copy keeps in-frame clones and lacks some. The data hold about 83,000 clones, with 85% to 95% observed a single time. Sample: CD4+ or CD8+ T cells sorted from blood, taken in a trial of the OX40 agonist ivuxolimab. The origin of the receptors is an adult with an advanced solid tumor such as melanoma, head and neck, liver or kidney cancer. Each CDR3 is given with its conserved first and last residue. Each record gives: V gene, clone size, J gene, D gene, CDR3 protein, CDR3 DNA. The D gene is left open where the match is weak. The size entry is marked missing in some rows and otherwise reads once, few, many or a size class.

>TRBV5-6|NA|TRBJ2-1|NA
CASSSGQKEFF
TGTGCCAGCAGCTCTGGACAAAAGGAGTTCTTC
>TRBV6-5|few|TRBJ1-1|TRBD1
CATHDRGRSTEAFF
TGTGCCACCCATGACAGGGGGCGTTCCACTGAAGCTTTCTTT
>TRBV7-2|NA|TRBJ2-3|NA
CASSPRRDTQYF
TGTGCCAGCAGCCCCCGGCGAGATACGCAGTATTTT
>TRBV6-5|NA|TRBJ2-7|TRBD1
CASRRQGMYEQYF
TGTGCCAGCAGACGACAGGGTATGTACGAGCAGTACTTC
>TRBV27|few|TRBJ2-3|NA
CASSLWEATDTQYF
TGTGCCAGCAGTTTATGGGAGGCCACAGATACGCAGTATTTT
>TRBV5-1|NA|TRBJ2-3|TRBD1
CASSLARDRVSTDTQYF
TGCGCCAGCAGCTTAGCCCGGGACAGGGTTAGCACAGATACGCAGTATTTT
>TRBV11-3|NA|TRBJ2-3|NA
CASSSGAGGPITDTQYF
TGTGCCAGCAGCTCCGGGGCCGGAGGACCAATAACAGATACGCAGTATTTT
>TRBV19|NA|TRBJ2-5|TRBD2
CASSIPGLEETQYF
TGTGCCAGTAGTATACCGGGACTAGAAGAGACCCAGTACTTC
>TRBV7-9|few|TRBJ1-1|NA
CASSLGNINTEAFF
TGTGCCAGCAGCTTGGGGAATATCAACACTGAAGCTTTCTTT
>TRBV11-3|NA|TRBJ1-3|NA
CASSLARLGGQILSGNTIYF
TGTGCCAGCAGCTTAGCGCGTCTCGGTGGACAGATCTTATCTGGAAACACCATATATTTT
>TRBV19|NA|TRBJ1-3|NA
CASRNRVSGNTIYF
TGTGCCAGTAGGAACAGGGTCTCTGGAAACACCATATATTTT
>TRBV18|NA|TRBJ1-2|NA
CASSPRDMGLNYGYTF
TGTGCCAGCTCACCAAGGGACATGGGGCTGAACTATGGCTACACCTTC
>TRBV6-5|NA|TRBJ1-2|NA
CASSAPGRGSGYTF
TGTGCCAGCAGTGCCCCGGGACGTGGCTCTGGCTACACCTTC
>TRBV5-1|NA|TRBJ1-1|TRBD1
CASSSGTGNTEAFF
TGCGCCAGCAGCTCTGGGACAGGGAACACTGAAGCTTTCTTT
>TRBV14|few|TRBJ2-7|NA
CASSQDARFGRYEQYF
TGTGCCAGCAGCCAAGATGCGAGGTTTGGTCGCTACGAGCAGTACTTC
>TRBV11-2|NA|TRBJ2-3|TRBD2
CASSLDRGGGTDTQYF
TGTGCCAGCAGCTTAGATCGGGGAGGGGGCACAGATACGCAGTATTTT
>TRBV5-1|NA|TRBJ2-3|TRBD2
CASTISERDGTQYF
TGCGCCAGCACCATCTCCGAGCGGGACGGCACGCAGTATTTT
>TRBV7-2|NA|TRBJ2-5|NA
CASSLVGQPQETQYF
TGTGCCAGCAGCTTAGTTGGTCAGCCACAAGAGACCCAGTACTTC
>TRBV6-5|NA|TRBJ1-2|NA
CASSLDGNYGYTF
TGTGCCAGCAGTTTGGACGGAAACTATGGCTACACCTTC
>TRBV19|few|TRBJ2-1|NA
CASSIWGMNEQFF
TGTGCCAGTAGTATTTGGGGGATGAATGAGCAGTTCTTC
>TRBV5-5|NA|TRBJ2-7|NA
CASSRYAYEQYF
TGTGCCAGCAGCCGATATGCCTACGAGCAGTACTTC
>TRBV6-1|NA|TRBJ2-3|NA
CASSVLAADTQYF
TGTGCCAGCAGTGTATTAGCCGCCGATACGCAGTATTTT
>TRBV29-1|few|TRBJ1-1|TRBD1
CSGDRDTEAFF
TGCAGCGGGGACAGGGACACTGAAGCTTTCTTT